One and the same sample provided the 16 T cell receptor beta chains below, sequenced in a study of T cell changes during pregnancy in multiple sclerosis. Profiled with immunoSEQ multiplex PCR; TCRdb holds only in-frame clones, not every one. The sample shows 99,000 or so clones, around 93% of them seen only once. Sequencing used peripheral blood, obtained after pregnancy. The receptor source for this set is a female donor with multiple sclerosis, enrolled in a pregnancy study.

The chain carries TRBV27 and TRBJ2-2, with TRBD1 matching 7 bases. CDR3 length: 15 residues. Germline-derived CDR1 and CDR2 are MNHEY and SMNVEV (reference sequence). V shed 2 bases and J 4 bases; nucleotides not matched to a gene: 4. CDR3 amino acids: CASSLMTGTTGELFF. CDR3 nucleotide sequence: TGTGCCAGCAGTTTAATGACAGGGACCACCGGGGAGCTGTTTTTT.

This sequence joins TRBV19 and TRBJ1-2; D gene uncertain. CDR3 length: 13 amino acids. Looked up from germline, CDR1 is LNHDA and CDR2 is SQIVND (reference sequence). V dropped 7 bases and J dropped 5 bases, with 14 bases sitting between them. The CDR3 reads CASTTDGGYGYTF. The CDR3 DNA reads TGTGCCAGTACCACAGACGGAGGATATGGCTACACCTTC.

The V gene is TRBV23-1, the J gene TRBJ2-1; perhaps TRBD1 as D (6 bases). TRBV23-1 is an ORF, with its function uncertain. The CDR3 contains 18 residues. Trimming left V 10 bases short and J 0 bases short, with 25 bases between. The CDR3 protein is CATFSRPRGGRSYNEQFF. CDR3 DNA sequence: TGCGCCACCTTTTCCCGCCCACGAGGGGGACGCTCCTACAATGAGCAGTTCTTC.

The chain is built from TRBV5-4 and TRBJ2-2; D not certain. The germline gives CDR1 SGHNT, CDR2 YYREEE (reference sequence). The CDR3 length is 15 residues. V was cut by 1 base and J by 0 bases, with 7 bases left in between. The CDR3 nucleotides read TGTGCCAGCAGCTTGAGCCTAACGAACACCGGGGAGCTGTTTTTT. Its protein product is CASSLSLTNTGELFF.

This clone was seen more than once but under ten times. CDR3 DNA sequence: TGCGCCAGCAGCCGCCTACTAGCGGGAGTGAGGAGGGACAATGAGCAGTTCTTC. Residues: CASSRLLAGVRRDNEQFF. The genes are TRBV4-1 and TRBJ2-1; 11 nucleotides agree with TRBD2. The CDR3 spans 18 residues. The trim removed 4 bases at V and 5 bases at J, leaving 13 bases unmatched. Germline assignment: CDR1 MGHRA and CDR2 YSYEKL.

The V call is TRBV5-1, the J call TRBJ2-1; TRBD2 matches 10 bases. Trimming removed 1 base from V and 6 bases from J; junction bases left unmatched: 4. CDR1 SGHRS and CDR2 YFSETQ come from the germline V gene. The CDR3 length is 15 residues. The CDR3 loop reads CASSLSGTSANEQFF. In DNA form, the CDR3 reads TGCGCCAGCAGCTTGTCCGGGACTAGCGCCAATGAGCAGTTCTTC.

The V call is TRBV7-2, the J call TRBJ2-2; 8 nucleotides line up with TRBD1. J lost 5 bases, V lost 6 bases, and 11 bases had no gene match. The CDR3 runs to 16 residues. Germline V CDR1 and CDR2: SGHTA, FQGNSA. The CDR3, as DNA: TGTGCCAGCAGTTCTGACAGGGGTAGGAAAACCGGGGAGCTGTTTTTT. This gives the protein CASSSDRGRKTGELFF.

This chain joins TRBV30 and TRBJ1-6; TRBD1 matches 9 bases. V shed 4 bases and J 11 bases; nucleotides not matched to a gene: 9. This CDR3 contains 14 residues. CDR1 is GTSNPN and CDR2 is SVGIG in the germline V gene (reference sequence). Here the CDR3 DNA reads TGTGCCTGGACCAGTCCCGGGACAGGGACACCCCTCCACTTT. Amino acid sequence: CAWTSPGTGTPLHF.

The chain carries TRBV6-1 and TRBJ2-4; weak D call: TRBD2 (7 bases). CDR1 and CDR2 (germline): MNHNS, SASEGT. V lost 0 bases and J lost 5, with 17 bases in between. The CDR3 is 17 amino acids. In DNA, the CDR3 is TGTGCCAGCAGTGAAGCGCTAGGGGGGGCGCGGGAAAACATTCAGTACTTC. This sequence encodes CASSEALGGARENIQYF.

The chain is built from TRBV7-6 and TRBJ1-3, with a possible D match to TRBD1 (6 bases). Germline V gene lookup returns CDR1 SGHVS and CDR2 FNYEAQ. V dropped 0 bases and J dropped 0 bases, with 15 bases sitting between them. The CDR3 has 18 amino acids. The CDR3 DNA follows: TGTGCCAGCAGCTTAGCGCTCAGGGGCCCCTACTCTGGAAACACCATATATTTT. This sequence encodes CASSLALRGPYSGNTIYF.

This rearrangement joins TRBV4-1 to TRBJ2-5, with 7 bases matching TRBD1. The germline CDR1 and CDR2 sequences are MGHRA and YSYEKL. This CDR3 contains 16 residues. The J segment lost 0 bases and the V segment lost 5 bases, leaving 9 bases of the junction unmatched. The CDR3 region is CASSSAGGMDQETQYF. Written as DNA, the CDR3 is TGCGCCAGCAGCTCAGCAGGGGGAATGGACCAAGAGACCCAGTACTTC.

The DNA for the CDR3 is TGTGCCAGCACTGGAGGAGTCTCCTACGAGCAGTACTTC. Residues: CASTGGVSYEQYF. This chain connects TRBV5-5 to TRBJ2-7; D is possibly TRBD2 (5 bases). V lost 6 bases and J lost 0, with 10 bases in between. The CDR3 has 13 residues. Germline loops: CDR1 SGHKS, CDR2 YYEKEE (reference sequence).

The J gene is TRBJ1-2, the V gene TRBV7-8; D gene ambiguous. The germline V and J ends were trimmed by 5 bases and 8 bases, with 18 bases remaining between them. The CDR3 runs 14 residues. Germline values: CDR1 SGHVS, CDR2 FQNEAQ. The CDR3 here is CASSETRGTGGYTF. In nucleotides, the CDR3 is TGTGCCAGCAGCGAAACCCGGGGAACGGGAGGCTACACCTTC.

The CDR3 region is CASSLGTKNEKLFF. The CDR3 nucleotides read TGTGCCAGCAGCTTGGGGACAAAGAATGAAAAACTGTTTTTT. V gene TRBV5-4 combines with J gene TRBJ1-4; D is perhaps TRBD1 (5 bases). The CDR3 runs 14 residues. Deletions cut 0 bases from V and 5 bases from J, with 8 bases between. Germline values: CDR1 SGHNT, CDR2 YYREEE (reference sequence).

This sequence joins TRBV5-5 and TRBJ2-7; 7 bases match TRBD1. The ends lost 2 bases at V and 2 bases at J; junction bases unmatched: 1. The length of the CDR3 is 13 residues. The germline CDR1 and CDR2 sequences are SGHKS and YYEKEE (reference sequence). The CDR3 DNA reads as TGTGCCAGCAGCTTTGACAGGGCCTACGAGCAGTACTTC. Encoded protein: CASSFDRAYEQYF. Looking up the rest from reference TRBV5-5 and TRBJ2-7 gives the full variable domain: DAGVTQSPTHLIKTRGQQVTLRCSPISGHKSVSWYQQVLGQGPQFIFQYYEKEERGRGNFPDRFSARQFPNYSSELNVNALLLGDSALYLCASSFDRAYEQYFGPGTRLTVT.

This chain uses TRBV28 with TRBJ2-3; D is unresolved. There are 12 residues in the CDR3. Deletions cut 10 bases from V and 3 bases from J, with 11 bases between. Per the germline V gene, CDR1 is MDHEN and CDR2 is SYDVKM. CDR3 coding DNA: TGTGCCATCTCCCGGAGTACAGATACGCAGTATTTT. It translates to CAISRSTDTQYF.